This TCR beta chain emerged from a study of blood T cell repertoires in COVID-19. On the study more broadly: PBMCs, B-cell-depleted T cells, or T cells were the source of the cDNA or gDNA that made up the material.

Study members were between roughly 18 and 100 years old and lived in 25 or so US regions. Participants reported their clinical history, and cohort assignment relied on those reports. Recovery meant two consecutive negative NP/OP PCR tests, professional clearance, or resolved symptoms. This clone was detected only a few times. The CDR3 totals 16 residues. Germline lookup yields CDR1 LNHNV and CDR2 YYDKDF (reference sequence). Germline trimming cut 1 base from V and 2 bases from J; bases unmatched to any gene: 6. Measured with immunoSEQ multiplex PCR; TCRdb has only the in-frame clones, and not every one. Altogether under 350,000 clones are present, about 89% being singletons, with the ten largest covering over 2.5%.

This chain links TRBV15 with TRBJ2-7; TRBD2 matches at 9 bases. Specimen: PBMCs or T cells enriched from blood (not recorded which). The sequence was obtained from a woman aged 18-29 years who had recovered from COVID-19. CDR3 in amino acids: CATSRVQTSGTYEQYF. CDR3 DNA sequence: TGTGCCACCAGCAGAGTGCAGACTAGCGGAACCTACGAGCAGTACTTC.